Shown below are 4 T cell receptor beta chains from a single sample sequenced in a study of human T cells and chemical hapten exposure. Each CDR3 protein gets one entry after TCRdb re-called the RACE reads with MiXCR. The sample comprises approximately 400,000 distinct CDR3 sequences, around 5.5% of which are singletons, and around 2.6% rests with the top ten. Time point described: pre-sensitization, week 0. As for treatment: therapeutic diphenylcyclopropenone sensitization with weekly scalp DPC. The sample was whole blood, taken in connection with sensitization to the hapten diphenylcyclopropenone (DPC). These receptors originate from a woman in her forties or fifties with alopecia areata. Some clones in this sample may be carry-over from other donors' samples.

CDR3 sequence: CASSSSVGWEMAFF. The CDR3 DNA reads TGTGCCAGCAGCTCATCCGTGGGATGGGAAATGGCTTTCTTT. The chain links TRBV7-8 to TRBJ1-1; the D is unclear. V shed 4 bases and J shed 11 bases, with 20 bases lying between them. This CDR3 region has 14 residues. Looked up from germline, CDR1 is SGHVS and CDR2 is FQNEAQ.

This clonotype was counted ten times or more. This chain links TRBV29-1 with TRBJ1-2; TRBD1 is a possible D gene (5 bases). Germline V CDR1 and CDR2: SQVTM, ANQGSEA. This CDR3 contains 13 residues. Trimming removed 2 bases from V and 7 bases from J, with 14 bases in between. The CDR3 region is CSVESGPPPGYTF. In nucleotides, the CDR3 is TGCAGCGTTGAATCGGGACCGCCTCCTGGCTACACCTTC. The full variable domain, completed using reference TRBV29-1 and TRBJ1-2, is SAVISQKPSRDICQRGTSLTIQCQVDSQVTMMFWYRQQPGQSLTLIATANQGSEATYESGFVIDKFPISRPNLTFSTLTVSNMSPEDSSIYLCSVESGPPPGYTFGSGTRLTVV.

The rearrangement joins TRBV9 to TRBJ2-7; 12 nucleotides agree with TRBD1. This CDR3 has 15 residues. Per germline, CDR1 SGDLS and CDR2 YYNGEE. V lost 2 bases and J lost 7; bases outside the gene matches: 7. CDR3 sequence: CASSVGQGASREQYF. The CDR3 DNA is TGTGCCAGCAGCGTGGGACAGGGGGCTTCAAGGGAGCAGTACTTC.

There are many counts of this clonotype. This chain links TRBV5-1 with TRBJ1-2; 10 nucleotides align to TRBD1. Germline V gene lookup returns CDR1 SGHRS and CDR2 YFSETQ. The CDR3 consists of 16 residues. The ends lost 2 bases at V and 4 bases at J; junction bases unmatched: 8. CDR3 sequence (DNA): TGCGCCAGCAGCTTAGGGGACAGGGGTGGCGGCTATGGCTACACCTTC. Residues: CASSLGDRGGGYGYTF. The variable domain in full, with the rest retrieved from reference TRBV5-1 and TRBJ1-2, is KAGVTQTPRYLIKTRGQQVTLSCSPISGHRSVSWYQQTPGQGLQFLFEYFSETQRNKGNFPGRFSGRQFSNSRSEMNVSTLELGDSALYLCASSLGDRGGGYGYTFGSGTRLTVV.